Below, 28 T cell receptor beta chains from the same sample are listed, as sequenced in a study of OX40 agonist ivuxolimab in advanced cancers. Clones were read by immunoSEQ multiplex PCR, and TCRdb kept only the in-frame ones, dropping some. The repertoire holds about 80,000 clones, with around 83% as singletons. The input for sequencing was CD4+ or CD8+ T cells sorted from blood, taken in a trial of the OX40 agonist ivuxolimab. Receptors originate from an adult with an advanced solid tumor such as melanoma, head and neck, liver or kidney cancer.

The rearrangement links TRBV5-4 to TRBJ2-5; the D gene is possibly TRBD1 (6 bases). V lost 4 bases and J 2 bases, leaving 12 bases between the germline ends. The germline gives CDR1 SGHNT, CDR2 YYREEE (reference sequence). The length of the CDR3 is 14 residues. CDR3 coding DNA: TGTGCCAGCAGCCTCCGGACAGCTCAAGAGACCCAGTACTTC. This translates into CASSLRTAQETQYF.

The chain is built from TRBV4-2 and TRBJ2-3, with 9 bases identical to TRBD2. In germline, CDR1 is LGHNA, CDR2 YNFKEQ. Losses at the gene ends were 1 base for V and 11 bases for J; bases not matched to a gene: 7. CDR3 size: 14 residues. The CDR3 coding sequence is TGTGCCAGCAGCCAAGTGGGTAGCGGGGGATTGCAGTATTTT. Residues: CASSQVGSGGLQYF.

The CDR3 protein is CASSLAGLAGGEQFF. The CDR3 DNA sequence: TGCGCCAGCAGCTTGGCGGGACTAGCGGGAGGTGAGCAGTTCTTC. This chain joins TRBV5-1 and TRBJ2-1; TRBD2 matches at 15 bases. J lost 9 bases, V lost 0 bases, and 1 base had no gene match. Germline CDR1 is SGHRS and CDR2 is YFSETQ. The CDR3 is 15 residues long.

As concerns this clone: At one end the junction does not follow the germline gene, possibly because of a read error. The CDR3 loop is CASTKPPETQYF. CDR3 sequence (DNA): TGTGCAAGCACCAAACCCCCAGAGACCCAGTACTTC. V and J are TRBV6-5 and TRBJ2-5; D not resolved. CDR1 is MNHEY and CDR2 is SVGAGI in the germline V gene. The CDR3 is 12 residues long.

V and J are TRBV15 and TRBJ1-3; the D gene is possibly TRBD1 (6 bases). The germline V and J ends were trimmed by 0 bases and 2 bases, with 11 bases remaining between them. Germline V lookup: CDR1 LNHNV, CDR2 YYDKDF (reference sequence). The CDR3 is 16 residues long. The CDR3 DNA is TGTGCCACCAGCAGAGATAGCGGACAGCCTGGAAACACCATATATTTT. This translates into CATSRDSGQPGNTIYF.

The gene calls are TRBV11-3 and TRBJ2-2; 10 bases fit TRBD2. The CDR3 is 15 amino acids. Germline assignment: CDR1 SGHNT and CDR2 YENEEA. V was clipped by 4 bases and J by 6 bases; unmatched bases: 5. Written as DNA, the CDR3 is TGTGCCAGCAGCTCACTAGCGGGATCGGCCGGGGAGCTGTTTTTT. This gives the protein CASSSLAGSAGELFF.

This sequence joins TRBV7-9 and TRBJ2-2; 8 bases match TRBD1. V trimming: 6 bases; J trimming: 0 bases; junction bases outside the gene matches: 6. Germline loops: CDR1 SEHNR, CDR2 FQNEAQ (reference sequence). The CDR3 is 16 residues long. For the CDR3, the DNA is TGTGCCAGCAGACGAACGACAGGGGCGAACACCGGGGAGCTGTTTTTT. Translation gives CASRRTTGANTGELFF. Drawing the rest from reference TRBV7-9 and TRBJ2-2, the complete variable domain is DTGVSQNPRHKITKRGQNVTFRCDPISEHNRLYWYRQTLGQGPEFLTYFQNEAQLEKSRLLSDRFSAERPKGSFSTLEIQRTEQGDSAMYLCASRRTTGANTGELFFGEGSRLTVL.

The chain links TRBV27 to TRBJ2-1; TRBD1 aligns across 8 bases. Looked up from germline, CDR1 is MNHEY and CDR2 is SMNVEV (reference sequence). CDR3 length: 15 residues. V was pared by 4 bases and J by 5 bases, with 7 bases of the junction left unmatched. The CDR3 is CASSWGQEIHNEQFF. The CDR3, as DNA: TGTGCCAGCAGTTGGGGACAGGAGATTCACAATGAGCAGTTCTTC.

This clone was seen once. The V gene is TRBV6-1, the J gene TRBJ1-5, with no clear D. The V gene's germline CDR1 is MNHNS and CDR2 SASEGT. CDR3 size: 14 residues. V lost 5 bases and J lost 3, with 11 bases in between. CDR3 in DNA: TGTGCCAGCAGTCGGGAAGGGAACAATCAGCCCCAGCATTTT. It encodes CASSREGNNQPQHF.

The rearrangement joins TRBV6-9 to TRBJ2-7; D gene unclear. From germline, CDR1 is MNHGY and CDR2 SVAAGI. The germline V and J ends were trimmed by 3 bases and 0 bases, with 9 bases remaining between them. The CDR3 runs 14 residues. Here the CDR3 reads CASSYTILSYEQYF. In DNA, the CDR3 is TGTGCCAGCAGTTACACAATACTCTCCTACGAGCAGTACTTC.

V and J are TRBV6-6 and TRBJ1-6, with 7 bases matching TRBD1. CDR1 is MNHNY, CDR2 SVGAGI, per germline (reference sequence). Trimming cost V 6 bases and J 10 bases; bases outside gene matches: 6. The CDR3 sequence is 13 residues long. The CDR3 DNA sequence: TGTGCCAGCAGGCAAGGGGGCCTCTCACCCCTCCACTTT. Its protein product is CASRQGGLSPLHF.

The chain is built from TRBV12-5 and TRBJ1-2; TRBD1 matches 10 bases. CDR3 length: 15 residues. CDR1 is LGHNT and CDR2 is FRNRAP in the germline V gene. The V and J ends lost 6 bases and 5 bases, in that order; junction bases with no gene match: 9. Here the CDR3 reads CASGTDRGFWYGYTF. The CDR3 DNA reads as TGTGCTAGTGGCACGGACAGGGGGTTTTGGTATGGCTACACCTTC.

The chain joins TRBV19 to TRBJ2-2; maybe TRBD1 (5 bases). V lost 2 bases, J lost 1 base, and 11 bases lay in between. CDR1 LNHDA and CDR2 SQIVND come from the germline V gene (reference sequence). This CDR3 has 16 residues. The CDR3 sequence is CASSITSQGNTGELFF. The CDR3 DNA follows: TGTGCCAGTAGTATAACGAGCCAGGGGAACACCGGGGAGCTGTTTTTT. Variable domain in full (rest from reference TRBV19 and TRBJ2-2): DGGITQSPKYLFRKEGQNVTLSCEQNLNHDAMYWYRQDPGQGLRLIYYSQIVNDFQKGDIAEGYSVSREKKESFPLTVTSAQKNPTAFYLCASSITSQGNTGELFFGEGSRLTVL.

The CDR3 sequence is CASSLAVSSGANVLTF. The CDR3 coding sequence is TGTGCCAGCAGCTTGGCGGTTTCCTCTGGGGCCAACGTCCTGACTTTC. The chain employs TRBV5-5 and TRBJ2-6; D ambiguous. The V end was cut by 0 bases, the J end by 0 bases, with 7 bases between. The CDR3 spans 16 residues. The germline V gene has CDR1 SGHKS and CDR2 YYEKEE (reference sequence).

The chain links TRBV6-1 to TRBJ1-2; 7 nucleotides match TRBD1. This CDR3 has 15 amino acids. Per germline, CDR1 MNHNS and CDR2 SASEGT. V lost 0 bases, J lost 4 bases, and 5 bases stayed unmatched. This CDR3 is CASSEATGSSYGYTF. Here the CDR3 DNA reads TGTGCCAGCAGTGAAGCGACAGGGAGTAGCTATGGCTACACCTTC.

This rearrangement joins TRBV10-3 to TRBJ2-1; tentatively, D is TRBD2 (6 bases). With 11 bases removed from V and 1 base from J, the gap between germline ends came to 12 bases. Germline loops: CDR1 ENHRY, CDR2 SYGVKD. The CDR3 contains 13 residues. The CDR3 bases are TGTGCCGCCCGGGCGGGGTCCTACAATGAGCAGTTCTTC. This sequence encodes CAARAGSYNEQFF.

In the case of this clone: The junction differs from germline at one of its ends, possibly a read error. This sequence joins TRBV2 and TRBJ2-7; no clear D. Per germline, CDR1 SNHLY and CDR2 FYNNEI. The CDR3 contains 15 residues. CDR3 sequence reads: CASNGIRTSSYEQHF. For the CDR3, the DNA is TGTGCCAGCAACGGCATCCGGACCAGCTCCTACGAGCAGCACTTC. The whole variable domain, remainder taken from reference TRBV2 and TRBJ2-7, is EPEVTQTPSHQVTQMGQEVILRCVPISNHLYFYWYRQILGQKVEFLVSFYNNEISEKSEIFDDQFSVERPDGSNFTLKIRSTKLEDSAMYFCASNGIRTSSYEQHFGPGTRLTVT.

The gene calls are TRBV7-3 and TRBJ2-3, with D perhaps TRBD1 (6 bases). Trimming took 5 bases from V and 1 from J, leaving 13 bases between them. The CDR3 has 15 amino acids. Germline V gene data show CDR1 as SGHTA and CDR2 as FQGTGA. This chain's CDR3 is CASSPGAVGTDTQYF. CDR3 DNA sequence: TGTGCCAGCAGCCCAGGGGCGGTCGGCACAGATACGCAGTATTTT. The variable domain in full, completed from reference TRBV7-3 and TRBJ2-3, reads GAGVSQTPSNKVTEKGKYVELRCDPISGHTALYWYRQSLGQGPEFLIYFQGTGAADDSGLPNDRFFAVRPEGSVSTLKIQRTERGDSAVYLCASSPGAVGTDTQYFGPGTRLTVL.

The chain employs TRBV7-6 and TRBJ2-5; 7 bases map to TRBD1. The germline CDR1 and CDR2 sequences are SGHVS and FNYEAQ. The CDR3 spans 14 residues. V trimming: 6 bases; J trimming: 5 bases; junction bases outside the gene matches: 9. CDR3 residues: CASRPDRVGETQYF. Written as DNA, the CDR3 is TGTGCCAGCAGACCCGACAGGGTTGGGGAGACCCAGTACTTC.

The rearrangement joins TRBV7-9 to TRBJ1-5; D remains ambiguous. The ends were cut back, 8 bases at V and 0 bases at J, with 5 bases in the middle. Germline V gene sequence: CDR1 SEHNR, CDR2 FQNEAQ (reference sequence). CDR3 length: 12 amino acids. The CDR3 coding sequence is TGTGCCAGCTCAAATAGCAATCAGCCCCAGCATTTT. Residues: CASSNSNQPQHF.

The chain joins TRBV7-2 to TRBJ2-5; the D gene is possibly TRBD1 (6 bases). Germline V CDR1 and CDR2: SGHTA, FQGNSA. Trimming stripped 0 bases from V and 5 bases from J, with 13 bases between. This CDR3 comprises 15 residues. For the CDR3, the DNA is TGTGCCAGCAGCTTAGCCCCAGGGGCTGGGGAGACCCAGTACTTC. Its translation: CASSLAPGAGETQYF. Combining the CDR3 with reference TRBV7-2 and TRBJ2-5 gives the whole variable domain GAGVSQSPSNKVTEKGKDVELRCDPISGHTALYWYRQSLGQGLEFLIYFQGNSAPDKSGLPSDRFSAERTGGSVSTLTIQRTQQEDSAVYLCASSLAPGAGETQYFGPGTRLLVL.

This chain connects TRBV5-6 to TRBJ2-7; a weak D match, TRBD1 (6 bases). The length of the CDR3 is 13 residues. In germline, CDR1 is SGHDT, CDR2 YYEEEE. The V and J ends lost 2 bases and 6 bases respectively, with 12 bases between them. The CDR3 sequence: CASSFVGAGEQYF. For the CDR3, the DNA is TGTGCCAGCAGCTTTGTGGGGGCGGGCGAGCAGTACTTC.

This rearrangement joins TRBV5-1 to TRBJ2-5, with TRBD2 identical over 7 bases. CDR3 length: 16 residues. Looked up from germline, CDR1 is SGHRS and CDR2 is YFSETQ. The V gene end was trimmed by 0 bases and the J gene end by 1 base; junction bases not matched to a gene: 6. The CDR3 bases are TGCGCCAGCAGCTTGGGCTCCGGGGAGGGCCAAGAGACCCAGTACTTC. Amino acids: CASSLGSGEGQETQYF.

The gene calls are TRBV7-9 and TRBJ2-2; D might be TRBD2 (6 bases). The CDR3 spans 13 residues. Trimming left V 4 bases short and J 7 bases short, with 10 bases between. Per germline, CDR1 SEHNR and CDR2 FQNEAQ (reference sequence). The CDR3 bases are TGTGCCAGCAGCTGGAGGGACGGCGGGGAGCTGTTTTTT. Protein product: CASSWRDGGELFF.

The chain combines TRBV23-1 with TRBJ2-2, with 9 bases matching TRBD2. Being an ORF, TRBV23-1 has a function that is uncertain. After removal of 7 bases from V and 3 bases from J, the junction contained 12 bases not matched to a gene. The length of the CDR3 is 17 residues. CDR3 sequence reads: CASTIHGAGGHTGELFF. The CDR3 nucleotides are TGCGCCAGCACGATCCATGGGGCGGGAGGGCACACCGGGGAGCTGTTTTTT.

The chain combines TRBV7-8 with TRBJ1-1; 10 bases align to TRBD1. The germline V gene has CDR1 SGHVS and CDR2 FQNEAQ. The trim removed 7 bases at V and 7 bases at J, leaving 21 bases unmatched. CDR3 length equals 18 residues. Written as DNA, the CDR3 is TGTGCCAGCAACCAAGCCCCCTTTTGGACAGGGGGGAGGAGTGAAGCTTTCTTT. It translates to CASNQAPFWTGGRSEAFF.

The chain links TRBV18 to TRBJ2-7; unclear D gene. Trimming removed 3 bases at V and 3 bases at J, with 9 bases between. Germline V CDR1 and CDR2: KGHSH, LQKENI. The CDR3 is 13 residues long. The CDR3 DNA reads TGTGCCAGCTCACCGTCCTCAGACTACGAGCAGTACTTC. Residues: CASSPSSDYEQYF.

This chain uses TRBV19 with TRBJ2-5, with D perhaps matching TRBD1 (5 bases). Germline assignment: CDR1 LNHDA and CDR2 SQIVND (reference sequence). Trimming shortened V by 5 bases and J by 1 base, and 11 bases separated the two germline ends. The CDR3 is 14 amino acids. CDR3 DNA: TGTGCCAGTAGTTATCAGGGCAGCCAAGAGACCCAGTACTTC. As protein: CASSYQGSQETQYF.